This T cell receptor (beta chain) is drawn from a study of beta chain features in type 1 diabetes. Study-wide background: The study found patients and healthy donors alike in age, gender and cell yields.

Findings and limits, study-wide: More deletions and fewer insertions at VDJ junctions were seen in type 1 diabetes patients.

In regard to this clone: Its antigen remains unidentified.

Every isolated RNA sample was fully reverse transcribed, so sequencing captured expressed TCRB transcripts. Approximately 3.6 million reads, on average, came from each naive, central memory and regulatory T cell sample. The repertoire was sequenced with immunoSEQ multiplex PCR; TCRdb's copy has only in-frame clones and lacks some. Here the sample spans under 250,000 clones, less than 35% being singletons. One heparinised blood draw averaging approximately 100 mL was given by each donor. The V gene lost 1 base and the J gene lost 0 bases, with 8 bases spanning the gap. This CDR3 has 14 amino acids. Germline loops: CDR1 GTSNPN, CDR2 SVGIG (reference sequence).

Sequenced: central memory CD4+ T cells from blood. This TCR was sampled from a man aged 30 to 39 in good health. The V and J genes are TRBV30 and TRBJ2-3; D remains ambiguous. Here the CDR3 DNA reads TGTGCCTGGAGTGCGGGTTATAGCACAGATACGCAGTATTTT. Its translation is CAWSAGYSTDTQYF.